This TCR beta chain was obtained from a study of PD-L1 blockade in urothelial cancer. Study overall: Atezolizumab therapy began for patients in the mid-2010s, dosed at 1,200 mg intravenously every 3 weeks. Enrolled patients had been treated previously with 0 to 3 chemotherapy regimens. The study recovered a median of about 150,000 T cells per blood sample. Study-wide results and limits: Durable benefit was linked to greater 3-week expansion of tumor-associated blood clones.

In germline, CDR1 is LGHNA, CDR2 YNFKEQ. Losses at the gene ends were 2 bases for V and 1 base for J; bases not matched to a gene: 5. The CDR3 extends over 16 amino acids. This clone has a count of ten or more. No antigen is known for it. Documented time point: pretreatment peripheral blood. Profiled with immunoSEQ multiplex PCR; TCRdb holds only in-frame clones, not every one. Of about 50,000 clones in the sample, roughly four fifths were seen once. The chain uses TRBV4-2 and TRBJ2-7, with 10 bases fitting TRBD1. This clonotype originated in a man in his 70s with urothelial cancer. This material consisted of PBMCs, taken around atezolizumab (anti-PD-L1) treatment. The CDR3: CASSQNDRGPSYEQYF. The CDR3 DNA follows: TGTGCCAGCAGCCAAAATGACAGGGGGCCTTCCTACGAGCAGTACTTC.